This record looks at one TCR beta chain sequence and its context. Other DNA sequences of this sample code for an identical CDR3. The Seattle patients joined while their infection was active and were tracked longitudinally afterward. This sample was taken from a study of blood T cell repertoires in COVID-19. In the study overall: Acute and convalescent COVID-19 samples came from the United States, Italy and Spain. T cells, B-cell-depleted T cells, or PBMCs provided the cDNA or gDNA that served as material.

Methods used by the authors: Quantification of nucleated cells was approximated via reference gene primer amplification. TCRdb keeps only in-frame clones here, not all; method: immunoSEQ multiplex PCR. V and J calls and clone size follow that table, whereas D and trimming were derived from the DNA. The sample consists of 200,000 to 250,000 clones, 75% to 85% of them appearing once. The CDR3 covers 14 residues. From germline, CDR1 is SGHTA and CDR2 FQGNSA. Unmatched junction bases numbered 1, after V lost 6 bases and J lost 0 bases. The sample taken for sequencing was peripheral blood. This TCR was recovered from a woman aged 80 or over with COVID-19, enrolled during active disease. The chain combines TRBV7-2 with TRBJ1-2, with 10 bases identical to TRBD1. Here the CDR3 reads CASRTGGTNYGYTF. DNA for the CDR3: TGTGCCAGCAGGACAGGGGGCACTAACTATGGCTACACCTTC. Full variable domain (missing parts from reference TRBV7-2 and TRBJ1-2): GAGVSQSPSNKVTEKGKDVELRCDPISGHTALYWYRQSLGQGLEFLIYFQGNSAPDKSGLPSDRFSAERTGGSVSTLTIQRTQQEDSAVYLCASRTGGTNYGYTFGSGTRLTVV.